Following are 29 T cell receptor beta chains from one sample sequenced in a study of T cell changes during pregnancy in multiple sclerosis. This table comes from immunoSEQ multiplex PCR, and its TCRdb copy is limited to in-frame clones, with some not included. The data contain fewer than 45,000 clones, roughly 90% of them singletons. Sequenced material: peripheral blood, taken in the second trimester of pregnancy. These receptors were obtained from a female donor in good health, enrolled as a control in a pregnancy study.

This chain links TRBV10-3 with TRBJ2-2; D unclear. This CDR3 spans 13 amino acids. Between the trimmed V and J ends, which lost 8 bases and 1 base, there was a span of 8 bases. Germline values: CDR1 ENHRY, CDR2 SYGVKD. The CDR3 nucleotides read TGTGCCATCCCCGCAGGGAACACCGGGGAGCTGTTTTTT. It specifies CAIPAGNTGELFF.

The chain has TRBV7-2 and TRBJ1-1, with a possible D match to TRBD1 (5 bases). CDR3 size: 12 residues. V lost 5 bases and J lost 5, with 9 bases in between. The germline CDR1 and CDR2 sequences are SGHTA and FQGNSA. Here the CDR3 DNA reads TGTGCCAGCAGCGCGGGACCAACTGAAGCTTTCTTT. Translation gives CASSAGPTEAFF.

The chain couples TRBV5-6 to TRBJ2-7, with 9 bases matching TRBD1. The CDR3 loop spans 14 amino acids. V was pared by 4 bases and J by 4 bases, with 6 bases of the junction left unmatched. The V gene's germline CDR1 is SGHDT and CDR2 YYEEEE. CDR3 sequence reads: CASSNRDRVYEQYF. The DNA for the CDR3 is TGTGCCAGCAGCAACCGGGACAGGGTTTACGAGCAGTACTTC.

The chain couples TRBV7-3 to TRBJ1-4, with D tentatively TRBD1 (5 bases). Trimming took 3 bases from V and 7 from J, leaving 18 bases between them. Germline lookup yields CDR1 SGHTA and CDR2 FQGTGA. This CDR3 contains 16 residues. CDR3 sequence reads: CASSFEGRVIVEKLFF. The CDR3 coding sequence is TGTGCCAGCAGCTTCGAAGGCAGGGTGATTGTTGAAAAACTGTTTTTT.

The CDR3 DNA reads as TGTGCCAGCAGCCCGATTGCCGGTGCAGATACGCAGTATTTT. It codes for CASSPIAGADTQYF. The chain recombines TRBV14 with TRBJ2-3; no clear D. CDR1 is SGHDN and CDR2 is FVKESK in the germline V gene. The CDR3 contains 14 residues. Trimming left V 4 bases short and J 4 bases short, with 12 bases between.

J is TRBJ2-3 and V is TRBV6-4; D perhaps matches TRBD2 (6 bases). From germline, CDR1 is MRHNA and CDR2 SNTAGT. Trimming removed 8 bases from V and 2 bases from J, with 14 bases in between. The length of the CDR3 is 14 residues. CDR3 residues: CASSIGTDTDTQYF. In DNA, the CDR3 is TGTGCCAGCTCCATAGGGACTGACACAGATACGCAGTATTTT.

DNA for the CDR3: TGCGCCAGCAGCCAAGATCAGAACAGCCTCTACGAGCAGTACTTC. Its protein product is CASSQDQNSLYEQYF. This chain links TRBV4-1 with TRBJ2-7; D unresolved. V lost 0 bases to trimming and J lost 3 bases, with 12 bases between them. Germline V CDR1 and CDR2: MGHRA, YSYEKL. The CDR3 length is 15 residues.

This rearrangement joins TRBV6-5 to TRBJ2-7; 9 bases line up with TRBD1. Germline values: CDR1 MNHEY, CDR2 SVGAGI. The J segment lost 3 bases and the V segment lost 6 bases, leaving 6 bases of the junction unmatched. CDR3 length: 14 residues. CDR3 sequence reads: CASSSDRGSYEQYF. For the CDR3, the DNA is TGTGCCAGCAGCTCGGACAGGGGTAGCTACGAGCAGTACTTC.

The chain recombines TRBV6-1 with TRBJ2-7, with no clear D. The CDR3 length is 14 residues. The germline V gene encodes CDR1 MNHNS and CDR2 SASEGT. V lost 1 base and J lost 0, with 7 bases in between. Here the CDR3 DNA reads TGTGCCAGCAGTGAAGTAGAAAACTCCTACGAGCAGTACTTC. Amino acid sequence: CASSEVENSYEQYF.

This clone showed up just once. The chain uses TRBV5-6 and TRBJ1-6; D ambiguous. CDR1 and CDR2 from the germline V gene are SGHDT and YYEEEE. Trimming shortened V by 4 bases and J by 2 bases, and 16 bases separated the two germline ends. The CDR3 is 17 residues long. The CDR3 region has the DNA TGTGCCAGCAGCATCCTCCCGGTTAAGCCCTATAATTCACCCCTCCACTTT. It is translated as CASSILPVKPYNSPLHF. The variable domain in full, completed from reference TRBV5-6 and TRBJ1-6, reads DAGVTQSPTHLIKTRGQQVTLRCSPKSGHDTVSWYQQALGQGPQFIFQYYEEEERQRGNFPDRFSGHQFPNYSSELNVNALLLGDSALYLCASSILPVKPYNSPLHFGNGTRLTVT.

CDR3 DNA sequence: TGTGCCAGCAGTCGGTTGTGGGAGCAGTACTTC. It yields the protein CASSRLWEQYF. The chain couples TRBV5-6 to TRBJ2-7; D gene uncertain. Germline V gene lookup returns CDR1 SGHDT and CDR2 YYEEEE. There are 11 residues in the CDR3. Trimming took 5 bases from V and 7 from J, leaving 10 bases between them.

The chain joins TRBV28 to TRBJ1-1; D possibly corresponds to TRBD1 (5 bases). CDR1 and CDR2 (germline): MDHEN, SYDVKM. This CDR3 spans 14 amino acids. Trimming took 2 bases from V and 4 from J, leaving 11 bases between them. In nucleotides, the CDR3 is TGTGCCAGCAGTTTAGGGGGGTCGAGCACTGAAGCTTTCTTT. It yields the protein CASSLGGSSTEAFF.

This chain uses TRBV6-6 with TRBJ2-3; D is ambiguous. V gave up 2 bases and J gave up 8 bases, with 17 bases separating them. Germline V gene lookup returns CDR1 MNHNY and CDR2 SVGAGI (reference sequence). CDR3 length equals 15 residues. CDR3 DNA: TGTGCCAGCAGTTACGGTGGTCACCTAGTCGGTACGCAGTATTTT. Its translation is CASSYGGHLVGTQYF.

This clone was detected only once. This chain links TRBV7-9 with TRBJ2-1, with TRBD1 identical over 8 bases. The CDR3 sequence is 15 residues long. J gave up 8 bases and V 5 bases, and 11 bases lay outside the gene matches. CDR1 is SEHNR and CDR2 is FQNEAQ in the germline V gene (reference sequence). CDR3 residues: CASSQRTGSSDEQFF. In DNA, the CDR3 is TGTGCCAGCAGCCAACGGACAGGGTCGTCGGATGAGCAGTTCTTC.

The J gene is TRBJ1-6, the V gene TRBV27; 9 nucleotides align to TRBD1. This CDR3 spans 15 amino acids. With V trimmed by 3 bases and J by 8 bases, 5 bases remained unmatched. The germline V gene encodes CDR1 MNHEY and CDR2 SMNVEV (reference sequence). CDR3 sequence: CASSFRWTGDSPLHF. In DNA, the CDR3 is TGTGCCAGCAGTTTTCGATGGACAGGGGATTCACCCCTCCACTTT.

V usage is TRBV6-5 and J usage is TRBJ2-7, with D possibly matching TRBD1 (5 bases). Germline V gene lookup returns CDR1 MNHEY and CDR2 SVGAGI. V lost 6 bases, J lost 5 bases, and 17 bases lay in between. The CDR3 runs to 14 residues. CDR3 amino acids: CASSSPRVTNEQYF. The DNA of the CDR3 is TGTGCCAGCAGCTCCCCCAGGGTTACAAACGAGCAGTACTTC.

Notes on this clone: Within the sample, other DNA sequences also encode this same CDR3. J is TRBJ1-2 and V is TRBV30; 10 bases map to TRBD1. The CDR3 is made up of 14 amino acids. Germline V gene sequence: CDR1 GTSNPN, CDR2 SVGIG (reference sequence). J was trimmed by 7 bases and V by 1 base; bases with no gene match: 6. The CDR3 DNA sequence: TGTGCCTGGAGTGCGGGACAGGGGATCGGTGGCTACACCTTC. It yields the protein CAWSAGQGIGGYTF.

V usage is TRBV6-1 and J usage is TRBJ1-6; no definite D call. Trimming took 2 bases from V and 5 from J, leaving 4 bases between them. The length of the CDR3 is 13 residues. Per the germline V gene, CDR1 is MNHNS and CDR2 is SASEGT. The CDR3 loop reads CASSELNNSPLHF. CDR3 nucleotide sequence: TGTGCCAGCAGTGAACTAAATAATTCACCCCTCCACTTT.

V is TRBV11-1 and J is TRBJ2-1, with TRBD2 as a possible D gene (6 bases). Germline values: CDR1 SGHAT, CDR2 FQDESV (reference sequence). Deletions cut 5 bases from V and 0 bases from J, with 23 bases between. The CDR3 contains 19 residues. The CDR3 protein is CASSRSGLPMDSSYNEQFF. Here the CDR3 DNA reads TGTGCCAGCAGCCGGAGCGGGCTCCCCATGGATAGCTCCTACAATGAGCAGTTCTTC.

The sample holds a few counts of this clone. V gene TRBV30 combines with J gene TRBJ1-1, with D hard to call. Trimming took 3 bases from V and 0 from J, leaving 14 bases between them. This CDR3 region has 15 residues. Germline lookup yields CDR1 GTSNPN and CDR2 SVGIG (reference sequence). The CDR3 DNA reads TGTGCCTGGAGGATAGAAAGAGGTATGAACACTGAAGCTTTCTTT. Its translation is CAWRIERGMNTEAFF. Full variable domain (remainder filled in from reference TRBV30 and TRBJ1-1): SQTIHQWPATLVQPVGSPLSLECTVEGTSNPNLYWYRQAAGRGLQLLFYSVGIGQISSEVPQNLSASRPQDRQFILSSKKLLLSDSGFYLCAWRIERGMNTEAFFGQGTRLTVV.

V and J are TRBV6-5 and TRBJ2-1; the match to TRBD1 covers 8 bases. V shed 2 bases, J shed 6 bases, and the junction held 9 bases outside the gene matches. The germline gives CDR1 MNHEY, CDR2 SVGAGI. This CDR3 has 16 amino acids. The CDR3 here is CASSYHVGQGVNEQFF. The CDR3 DNA sequence: TGTGCCAGCAGTTACCACGTAGGACAGGGAGTCAATGAGCAGTTCTTC.

In DNA, the CDR3 is TGCGCCAGCAGTGAGTCGAGTGAGACCCAGTACTTC. Translated, it gives CASSESSETQYF. V gene TRBV10-2 combines with J gene TRBJ2-5, with no clear D. Trimming left V 0 bases short and J 5 bases short, with 4 bases between. Germline CDR1 reads WSHSY; CDR2 reads SAAADI. The CDR3 runs 12 residues.

This chain uses TRBV29-1 with TRBJ1-2; D is ambiguous. CDR1 and CDR2 (germline): SQVTM, ANQGSEA. This CDR3 region has 13 residues. The V end lost 3 bases, the J end lost 8 bases, and 16 bases lay between the germline ends. The CDR3: CSVDRPGLGGYTF. CDR3 coding DNA: TGCAGCGTTGACCGGCCAGGACTAGGGGGCTACACCTTC.

The chain is built from TRBV7-9 and TRBJ2-3; 7 positions match TRBD2. Germline CDR1 and CDR2: SEHNR and FQNEAQ (reference sequence). V shed 3 bases, J shed 8 bases, and the junction held 11 bases outside the gene matches. The CDR3 covers 15 residues. The CDR3 region has the DNA TGTGCCAGCAGCTTGGGAGGCCCTTCTAGCGGTACGCAGTATTTT. Its protein is CASSLGGPSSGTQYF.

The genes are TRBV5-4 and TRBJ1-2, with 9 positions matching TRBD1. The CDR3 covers 14 residues. CDR1 and CDR2 (germline): SGHNT, YYREEE (reference sequence). V lost 4 bases to trimming and J lost 8 bases; unmatched junction nucleotides: 9. The CDR3 spells CASSTTTGGGGYTF. The CDR3 DNA reads TGTGCCAGCAGCACTACTACAGGGGGCGGAGGCTACACCTTC. Combining the CDR3 with reference TRBV5-4 and TRBJ1-2 gives the whole variable domain ETGVTQSPTHLIKTRGQQVTLRCSSQSGHNTVSWYQQALGQGPQFIFQYYREEENGRGNFPPRFSGLQFPNYSSELNVNALELDDSALYLCASSTTTGGGGYTFGSGTRLTVV.

There are a few counts of this clone. This chain links TRBV4-1 with TRBJ2-7, with 8 bases matching TRBD2. With 0 bases clipped from V and 6 bases from J, the junction kept 10 bases outside the gene matches. The CDR3 totals 16 residues. Per germline, CDR1 MGHRA and CDR2 YSYEKL. CDR3 residues: CASSQDPGLEFSEQYF. The CDR3 nucleotides read TGCGCCAGCAGCCAAGATCCGGGACTAGAGTTTTCCGAGCAGTACTTC.

The genes are TRBV29-1 and TRBJ1-5; no clear D. Germline CDR1 is SQVTM and CDR2 is ANQGSEA. This CDR3 has 11 amino acids. Trimming stripped 4 bases from V and 5 bases from J, with 6 bases between. Written as DNA, the CDR3 is TGCAGCGTTGGGGAGGATCAGCCCCAGCATTTT. This sequence encodes CSVGEDQPQHF.

The chain uses TRBV28 and TRBJ1-6; 8 bases map to TRBD1. Germline loops: CDR1 MDHEN, CDR2 SYDVKM. The V and J ends lost 11 bases and 9 bases, in that order; junction bases with no gene match: 6. The CDR3 length is 12 residues. The CDR3 coding sequence is TGTGCCTCTGGGACAGGACTTTCACCCCTCCACTTT. This translates into CASGTGLSPLHF.

This chain connects TRBV5-6 to TRBJ2-3; 11 positions agree with TRBD2. The CDR3 consists of 17 residues. The V and J ends lost 2 bases and 3 bases, in that order; junction bases with no gene match: 8. Germline-derived CDR1 and CDR2 are SGHDT and YYEEEE. CDR3: CASSFGLAGLSTDTQYF. The CDR3 DNA reads as TGTGCCAGCAGCTTCGGACTAGCGGGTTTATCGACAGATACGCAGTATTTT.